The 21 T cell receptor beta chains given below trace back to one sample, sequenced in a study of blood T cell repertoires in COVID-19 (dated by TCRdb to the early 2020s). The library was built by means of the immunoSEQ multiplex PCR assay. TCRdb limited this immuneACCESS table to in-frame rearrangements with V and J called. A share of clones is missing; checked studies link under half to unresolved V genes, and the rest is unexplained. The sample has 250,000 to 300,000 clones on record, approximately 87% of them singletons. 10% to 15% of the sample belongs to the ten largest clones. The sequenced material came from peripheral blood. These receptors all stem from a woman aged 25 to 39 with COVID-19, enrolled during active disease.

This chain joins TRBV4-1 and TRBJ2-7, with TRBD2 matching over 7 bases. CDR1 and CDR2 from the germline V gene are MGHRA and YSYEKL. This CDR3 has 15 residues. V dropped 1 base and J dropped 1; count of bases not matched to a gene: 4. CDR3 nucleotide sequence: TGCGCCAGCAGCCAAGGATCGGGGGGTTCCTACGAGCAGTACTTC. Protein product: CASSQGSGGSYEQYF.

V is TRBV20-1 and J is TRBJ1-2; D not certain. Trimming pared 3 bases from V and 8 bases from J, leaving 13 bases between. Looked up from germline, CDR1 is DFQATT and CDR2 is SNEGSKA (reference sequence). The CDR3 runs to 12 residues. The CDR3 DNA reads TGCAGTGCTAGTGGCGGGGTTTACGGCTACACCTTC. This translates into CSASGGVYGYTF.

This clone has only a few counts. This chain links TRBV18 with TRBJ1-5; unclear D gene. Germline V gives CDR1 KGHSH, CDR2 LQKENI. Trimming stripped 10 bases from V and 3 bases from J, with 13 bases between. The CDR3 extends over 13 amino acids. The CDR3 protein is CATRRQANQPQHF. The CDR3 coding sequence is TGTGCCACCCGTCGGCAGGCCAATCAGCCCCAGCATTTT.

This clone was observed a single time. The genes are TRBV7-9 and TRBJ2-7, with 9 positions matching TRBD1. The V segment lost 5 bases and the J segment 4 bases; nucleotides outside the gene matches: 3. The CDR3 has 13 amino acids. The germline CDR1 and CDR2 sequences are SEHNR and FQNEAQ (reference sequence). The CDR3 spells CASSNRGLYEQYF. The CDR3 DNA sequence: TGTGCCAGCAGCAACAGGGGGCTATACGAGCAGTACTTC.

The CDR3 DNA follows: TGCGCCAGCAAATGGGGACTAGCGGGGGGGTCAGCCAAAAACATTCAGTACTTC. Translating it yields CASKWGLAGGSAKNIQYF. The J gene is TRBJ2-4, the V gene TRBV10-2, with 16 positions matching TRBD2. The V segment lost 7 bases and the J segment 0 bases; nucleotides outside the gene matches: 6. The CDR3 is 18 amino acids. CDR1 and CDR2 from the germline V gene are WSHSY and SAAADI.

V usage is TRBV10-3 and J usage is TRBJ1-5; the D is unclear. The CDR3 extends over 14 amino acids. V was trimmed by 3 bases and J by 0 bases, leaving 6 bases between them. Germline V gives CDR1 ENHRY, CDR2 SYGVKD. In DNA form, the CDR3 reads TGTGCCATCAGTGACACTTATAGCAATCAGCCCCAGCATTTT. This sequence encodes CAISDTYSNQPQHF.

CDR3 nucleotide sequence: TGTGCCAGCAGGCGGGGGGTGATGGAGAACACTGAAGCTTTCTTT. Protein product: CASRRGVMENTEAFF. The V gene is TRBV6-5, the J gene TRBJ1-1; a possible D gene is TRBD1 (5 bases). This CDR3 contains 15 residues. V shed 6 bases and J shed 1 base, with 15 bases lying between them. CDR1 MNHEY and CDR2 SVGAGI come from the germline V gene.

The genes are TRBV30 and TRBJ2-7, with 11 bases that match TRBD2. V lost 4 bases and J lost 4; bases outside the gene matches: 9. The CDR3 has 15 residues. Germline V gene data show CDR1 as GTSNPN and CDR2 as SVGIG (reference sequence). The CDR3 sequence: CAWIPRLAGTYEQYF. CDR3 sequence (DNA): TGTGCCTGGATCCCACGACTAGCGGGGACATACGAGCAGTACTTC. The full variable domain, with the rest looked up from reference TRBV30 and TRBJ2-7, is SQTIHQWPATLVQPVGSPLSLECTVEGTSNPNLYWYRQAAGRGLQLLFYSVGIGQISSEVPQNLSASRPQDRQFILSSKKLLLSDSGFYLCAWIPRLAGTYEQYFGPGTRLTVT.

The chain carries TRBV7-2 and TRBJ2-3, with TRBD2 matching 8 bases. This CDR3 region has 14 residues. Germline V CDR1 and CDR2: SGHTA, FQGNSA. V shed 5 bases, J shed 4 bases, and the junction held 5 bases outside the gene matches. The CDR3 DNA reads TGTGCCAGCAGCCTGATCGGGGGGGCAGATACGCAGTATTTT. Translated: CASSLIGGADTQYF.

This clone was seen a handful of times. The CDR3 region is CASSLDRDYGYTF. CDR3 DNA sequence: TGTGCCAGCAGTTTAGACAGGGATTATGGCTACACCTTC. The rearrangement links TRBV6-5 to TRBJ1-2; 7 positions match TRBD1. This CDR3 region has 13 residues. Germline V gene sequence: CDR1 MNHEY, CDR2 SVGAGI. The V gene end was trimmed by 4 bases and the J gene end by 5 bases; junction bases not matched to a gene: 4.

The chain employs TRBV6-5 and TRBJ1-3; D remains unclear. The CDR3 is 16 amino acids. V lost 0 bases to trimming and J lost 0 bases, with 9 bases between them. Germline loops: CDR1 MNHEY, CDR2 SVGAGI. For the CDR3, the DNA is TGTGCCAGCAGTTACTCGCGTTATAGCTCTGGAAACACCATATATTTT. Translating gives CASSYSRYSSGNTIYF.

The chain combines TRBV5-1 with TRBJ2-5; maybe TRBD1 (7 bases). This CDR3 region has 15 residues. Germline CDR1 is SGHRS and CDR2 is YFSETQ. The V end was cut by 4 bases, the J end by 2 bases, with 15 bases between. Here the CDR3 reads CASSLLATGQETQYF. The CDR3 DNA sequence: TGCGCCAGCAGCCTGCTAGCGACAGGGCAAGAGACCCAGTACTTC.

The chain recombines TRBV2 with TRBJ2-1, with TRBD2 identical over 8 bases. Germline V gene sequence: CDR1 SNHLY, CDR2 FYNNEI. V lost 2 bases, J lost 0 bases, and 12 bases stayed unmatched. The CDR3 spans 19 residues. As DNA, the CDR3 is TGTGCCAGCAGTGAACGGACTCGCGGGGGGCTACACTCCTACAATGAGCAGTTCTTC. Encoded protein: CASSERTRGGLHSYNEQFF.

The sample holds a few counts of this clone. The rearrangement uses TRBV11-2 and TRBJ1-1; no definite D call. Germline assignment: CDR1 SGHAT and CDR2 FQNNGV. This CDR3 contains 14 residues. V was trimmed by 3 bases and J by 2 bases, leaving 10 bases between them. The CDR3 reads CASSFGRKNTEAFF. CDR3 in DNA: TGTGCCAGCAGCTTTGGCAGGAAAAACACTGAAGCTTTCTTT.

A single count supports this clone. The chain carries TRBV2 and TRBJ1-2, with 8 bases lining up with TRBD1. The CDR3 is made up of 16 amino acids. Germline trimming cut 8 bases from V and 2 bases from J; bases unmatched to any gene: 13. The germline gives CDR1 SNHLY, CDR2 FYNNEI. CDR3 in amino acids: CASVPGAGGGNYGYTF. The CDR3 DNA sequence: TGTGCCAGCGTCCCAGGGGCAGGGGGCGGGAACTATGGCTACACCTTC.

This clone was observed a single time. A read error may produce the germline difference seen at one junction end. The chain combines TRBV19 with TRBJ1-2, with 7 positions matching TRBD1. CDR3 length: 10 residues. The germline CDR1 and CDR2 sequences are LNHDA and SQIVND (reference sequence). The CDR3 DNA reads as TGCGTACAGGGGAGCTATGGCTACACCTTC. Translating gives CVQGSYGYTF.

The chain carries TRBV24-1 and TRBJ1-2; possible D gene TRBD1, 5 bases. CDR1 and CDR2 (germline): KGHDR, SFDVKD. Deletions cut 4 bases from V and 0 bases from J, with 20 bases between. There are 18 residues in the CDR3. CDR3 residues: CATSDSPGGGGTNYGYTF. The CDR3 DNA is TGTGCCACCAGTGACAGCCCCGGGGGAGGAGGTACTAACTATGGCTACACCTTC.

The chain uses TRBV15 and TRBJ1-2; a possible D gene is TRBD1 (5 bases). The germline gives CDR1 LNHNV, CDR2 YYDKDF (reference sequence). V lost 5 bases and J 3 bases, leaving 22 bases between the germline ends. CDR3 size: 17 residues. CDR3 sequence: CATSERMWGERDYGYTF. The CDR3 region has the DNA TGTGCCACCAGCGAAAGGATGTGGGGGGAGAGGGACTATGGCTACACCTTC. Variable domain in full (rest from reference TRBV15 and TRBJ1-2): DAMVIQNPRYQVTQFGKPVTLSCSQTLNHNVMYWYQQKSSQAPKLLFHYYDKDFNNEADTPDNFQSRRPNTSFCFLDIRSPGLGDTAMYLCATSERMWGERDYGYTFGSGTRLTVV.

V and J are TRBV2 and TRBJ1-6; 7 bases are shared with TRBD1. Looked up from germline, CDR1 is SNHLY and CDR2 is FYNNEI. This CDR3 spans 14 amino acids. V lost 5 bases and J lost 11; bases outside the gene matches: 9. Here the CDR3 reads CASSQDRLEAPLHF. CDR3 bases: TGTGCCAGCAGTCAGGACAGGTTGGAGGCACCCCTCCACTTT. The full variable domain, in which reference TRBV2 and TRBJ1-6 provide the parts outside the CDR3, is EPEVTQTPSHQVTQMGQEVILRCVPISNHLYFYWYRQILGQKVEFLVSFYNNEISEKSEIFDDQFSVERPDGSNFTLKIRSTKLEDSAMYFCASSQDRLEAPLHFGNGTRLTVT.

The chain uses TRBV5-1 and TRBJ1-1; D is uncertain. The ends were cut back, 6 bases at V and 10 bases at J, with 19 bases in the middle. The CDR3 has 13 residues. Germline V gives CDR1 SGHRS, CDR2 YFSETQ. CDR3 sequence reads: CASTLLGSQRAFF. The CDR3 bases are TGCGCCAGCACCCTACTAGGATCCCAGAGAGCTTTCTTT. The complete variable domain, with remaining parts taken from reference TRBV5-1 and TRBJ1-1, reads KAGVTQTPRYLIKTRGQQVTLSCSPISGHRSVSWYQQTPGQGLQFLFEYFSETQRNKGNFPGRFSGRQFSNSRSEMNVSTLELGDSALYLCASTLLGSQRAFFGQGTRLTVV.

The rearrangement joins TRBV21-1 to TRBJ2-3; the listed D gene, TRBD2, was not tested against the DNA. TRBV21-1 is noted as a pseudogene. This CDR3 is 13 amino acids long. The CDR3 DNA reads TGTGCCAGCCCAGGGTCGGGAGCAGATACGCAGTATTTT. It codes for CASPGSGADTQYF.